One and the same sample provided the 20 T cell receptor beta chains below, sequenced in a study of T cell clonotyping in hematopoietic cell transplantation. The time point: recipient sample about 28 days before transplant, after cytoreduction. Generated by immunoSEQ multiplex PCR, the TCRdb table keeps only in-frame clones and is missing some. This repertoire shows 26,000 or so clones, roughly 84% found once; its top ten account for around 1.9%. The material sequenced was peripheral blood mononuclear cells, taken before stem cell transplant. The origin of the receptors is a man aged 35 to 55 with acute myeloid leukemia. Some clones in this sample may be carry-over from other donors' samples.

The chain joins TRBV10-2 to TRBJ2-7; 11 bases map to TRBD2. Germline assignment: CDR1 WSHSY and CDR2 SAAADI. The trim removed 6 bases at V and 4 bases at J, leaving 8 bases unmatched. This CDR3 is built from 15 residues. CDR3 loop: CASRTPTSGKYEQYF. DNA of the CDR3: TGCGCCAGCAGAACCCCGACTAGCGGGAAGTACGAGCAGTACTTC.

Of note for this clone: The junction departs from the called germline gene at one end, perhaps through a read error. The chain recombines TRBV7-9 with TRBJ2-7; D unclear. CDR1 is SEHNR, CDR2 FQNEAQ, per germline (reference sequence). The CDR3 runs 11 residues. DNA for the CDR3: TGTGCCGGCAGCTTATTCTACGAGCAGTACTTC. It is translated as CAGSLFYEQYF.

A remark on this clone: An end of the junction does not agree with germline; a read error may underlie this. The chain joins TRBV7-7 to TRBJ1-4; D uncertain. Germline V lookup: CDR1 SSHAT, CDR2 FNYEAQ (reference sequence). The CDR3 contains 13 residues. As DNA, the CDR3 is TGTGCTAGCAGCTCCGAGATTAATGAAAAACTGTTTTTT. Its protein is CASSSEINEKLFF.

The V and J genes are TRBV2 and TRBJ1-6; D gene ambiguous. The V and J ends lost 6 bases and 5 bases respectively, with 11 bases between them. CDR1 is SNHLY and CDR2 is FYNNEI in the germline V gene. The length of the CDR3 is 14 residues. The CDR3, as DNA: TGTGCCAGCAGCCCACCGACCAATAATTCACCCCTCCACTTT. Protein product: CASSPPTNNSPLHF. Combining the CDR3 with reference TRBV2 and TRBJ1-6 gives the whole variable domain EPEVTQTPSHQVTQMGQEVILRCVPISNHLYFYWYRQILGQKVEFLVSFYNNEISEKSEIFDDQFSVERPDGSNFTLKIRSTKLEDSAMYFCASSPPTNNSPLHFGNGTRLTVT.

The rearrangement uses TRBV27 and TRBJ1-1, with D uncertain. The V and J ends lost 5 bases and 5 bases respectively, with 12 bases between them. Germline V gene lookup returns CDR1 MNHEY and CDR2 SMNVEV (reference sequence). The CDR3 runs 13 residues. This chain's CDR3 is CASSALIETEAFF. Written as DNA, the CDR3 is TGTGCCAGCAGTGCGCTTATCGAGACTGAAGCTTTCTTT.

V is TRBV5-7 and J is TRBJ1-1; the D gene is possibly TRBD1 (6 bases). TRBV5-7 is recorded as an ORF, its role being uncertain. The V and J ends lost 3 bases and 5 bases respectively, with 23 bases between them. The CDR3 length is 17 residues. The CDR3 DNA sequence: TGTGCCAGCAGCTCGGGGAGGGGGGCGCGGTGGATAACTGAAGCTTTCTTT. This encodes CASSSGRGARWITEAFF.

This chain links TRBV6-5 with TRBJ2-3, with D possibly being TRBD2 (5 bases). This CDR3 region has 13 residues. V lost 3 bases and J lost 3, with 7 bases in between. Germline CDR1 reads MNHEY; CDR2 reads SVGAGI. The CDR3 protein is CASSYRETDTQYF. As DNA, the CDR3 is TGTGCCAGCAGTTATAGGGAGACAGATACGCAGTATTTT.

The V call is TRBV28, the J call TRBJ1-2; D is possibly TRBD1 (5 bases). The germline gives CDR1 MDHEN, CDR2 SYDVKM. This CDR3 has 15 amino acids. Trimming removed 5 bases at V and 6 bases at J, with 19 bases between. The chain's CDR3 is CASSDLVKGSNGYTF. The CDR3 region has the DNA TGTGCCAGCAGTGACCTAGTCAAGGGGAGTAATGGCTACACCTTC.

The chain employs TRBV7-8 and TRBJ1-2, with D tentatively TRBD1 (5 bases). Trimming pared 2 bases from V and 0 bases from J, leaving 13 bases between. The germline V gene encodes CDR1 SGHVS and CDR2 FQNEAQ. The CDR3 sequence is 16 residues long. CDR3 DNA sequence: TGTGCCAGCAGCTTACAGGGTTTCGGAGCTAACTATGGCTACACCTTC. Translated, it gives CASSLQGFGANYGYTF. Complete variable domain (other parts from reference TRBV7-8 and TRBJ1-2): GAGVSQSPRYKVAKRGQDVALRCDPISGHVSLFWYQQALGQGPEFLTYFQNEAQLDKSGLPSDRFFAERPEGSVSTLKIQRTQQEDSAVYLCASSLQGFGANYGYTFGSGTRLTVV.

The chain has TRBV5-6 and TRBJ2-7; the D is unclear. Trimming removed 4 bases at V and 2 bases at J, with 10 bases between. The CDR3 consists of 13 residues. The germline V gene encodes CDR1 SGHDT and CDR2 YYEEEE. CDR3 nucleotide sequence: TGTGCCAGCAGCCCCGCGCAGCCCTACGAGCAGTACTTC. Translation gives CASSPAQPYEQYF.

This chain uses TRBV11-2 with TRBJ1-4, with a tentative D call TRBD1 (5 bases). Germline lookup yields CDR1 SGHAT and CDR2 FQNNGV. Trimming took 0 bases from V and 4 from J, leaving 6 bases between them. This CDR3 contains 14 residues. CDR3 DNA sequence: TGTGCCAGCAGCTTAGACAGGGATAATGAAAAACTGTTTTTT. This translates into CASSLDRDNEKLFF.

This chain joins TRBV29-1 and TRBJ1-4; D uncertain. CDR3 length: 16 residues. The V gene lost 5 bases and the J gene lost 3 bases, with 19 bases spanning the gap. Per the germline V gene, CDR1 is SQVTM and CDR2 is ANQGSEA. The CDR3: CSVSGGPRMSNEKLFF. In nucleotides, the CDR3 is TGCAGCGTTTCTGGCGGGCCCCGAATGTCTAATGAAAAACTGTTTTTT.

The rearrangement uses TRBV5-6 and TRBJ2-7; D is unresolved. Germline V gene lookup returns CDR1 SGHDT and CDR2 YYEEEE. Trimming removed 2 bases from V and 0 bases from J, with 9 bases in between. This CDR3 spans 14 amino acids. As DNA, the CDR3 is TGTGCCAGCAGCTTACGTGGGATCTCCTACGAGCAGTACTTC. It translates to CASSLRGISYEQYF.

This sequence joins TRBV5-1 and TRBJ1-1; D gene uncertain. Germline CDR1 is SGHRS and CDR2 is YFSETQ. V was pared by 5 bases and J by 4 bases, with 12 bases between. The CDR3 loop spans 13 amino acids. The CDR3 spells CASRGMGSTEAFF. The CDR3 region has the DNA TGCGCCAGCAGGGGGATGGGGAGCACTGAAGCTTTCTTT.

The chain joins TRBV7-9 to TRBJ1-1; TRBD1 is a possible D gene (5 bases). In germline, CDR1 is SEHNR, CDR2 FQNEAQ (reference sequence). The CDR3 is 12 amino acids. V lost 3 bases to trimming and J lost 12 bases, with 14 bases between them. CDR3 sequence: CASSLSRVEPFF. In DNA, the CDR3 is TGTGCCAGCAGCTTGTCCAGGGTAGAACCTTTCTTT.

V gene TRBV6-5 combines with J gene TRBJ2-7, with 11 bases that match TRBD2. The V gene end was trimmed by 0 bases and the J gene end by 2 bases; junction bases not matched to a gene: 3. This CDR3 has 16 residues. CDR1 is MNHEY, CDR2 SVGAGI, per germline. CDR3 amino acids: CASSYSTSGITYEQYF. In DNA, the CDR3 is TGTGCCAGCAGTTACTCGACTAGCGGGATAACCTACGAGCAGTACTTC.

The CDR3 bases are TGTGCCAGCAGCTTAGGTAATTTACCCTACGAGCAGTACTTC. Its translation is CASSLGNLPYEQYF. The chain links TRBV7-9 to TRBJ2-7; D not certain. Germline CDR1 reads SEHNR; CDR2 reads FQNEAQ (reference sequence). The V end lost 1 base, the J end lost 2 bases, and 9 bases lay between the germline ends. The length of the CDR3 is 14 residues.

This chain uses TRBV4-2 with TRBJ1-6; D call uncertain. The V gene lost 1 base and the J gene lost 0 bases, with 16 bases spanning the gap. The CDR3 runs 19 residues. Per the germline V gene, CDR1 is LGHNA and CDR2 is YNFKEQ. CDR3 residues: CASSQGPVGSYSYNSPLHF. The CDR3 DNA is TGTGCCAGCAGCCAAGGGCCAGTAGGGTCATACTCCTATAATTCACCCCTCCACTTT.

CDR3 nucleotides: TGTGCCAGCCGTGCTAGCGGGAGTGTAATTCGGGACGAGCAGTACTTC. This gives the protein CASRASGSVIRDEQYF. The chain joins TRBV6-1 to TRBJ2-7, with 10 bases lining up with TRBD2. With 8 bases clipped from V and 5 bases from J, the junction kept 15 bases outside the gene matches. CDR3 length equals 16 residues. The V gene's germline CDR1 is MNHNS and CDR2 SASEGT.

The table lists this clone with a count of one. The chain recombines TRBV11-3 with TRBJ2-2, with D tentatively TRBD1 or TRBD2 (5 bases each). Germline V gene sequence: CDR1 SGHNT, CDR2 YENEEA. V was clipped by 4 bases and J by 4 bases, with 16 bases between them. The length of the CDR3 is 16 residues. The CDR3 sequence: CASSSRDGRFTGELFF. The CDR3 nucleotides are TGTGCCAGCAGCTCACGGGACGGTCGGTTCACCGGGGAGCTGTTTTTT.